This T cell receptor beta chain was obtained from a study of blood T cell repertoires in COVID-19. Study summary: Researchers got acute and convalescent COVID-19 samples from the United States, Italy and Spain. T cells, B-cell-depleted T cells, or PBMCs provided the cDNA or gDNA that served as material.

Profiling relied on immunoSEQ multiplex PCR, and the TCRdb table lists in-frame clones only, not all of them. The sample has approximately 100,000 clones, roughly 84% seen once; the top ten hold 6.2%. The junction had 11 bases not matched to a gene; V was cut back by 5 bases and J by 4 bases. The CDR3 extends over 16 amino acids. CDR1 and CDR2 from the germline V gene are LGHDT and YNNKEL (reference sequence). This TCR came from a human donor in a cohort sampled during active COVID-19. The sequencing input was peripheral blood. The chain employs TRBV3-1 (or the pseudogene TRBV3-2) and TRBJ2-7; 10 positions match TRBD1. This CDR3 reads CASSISGTGDGYEQYF. In nucleotides, the CDR3 is TGTGCCAGCAGCATCTCCGGGACAGGGGATGGGTACGAGCAGTACTTC.